A selection of T cell receptor beta chains follows, all from one sample in a study of T-cell reconstitution after alpha-beta-depleted transplantation in children. Each CDR3 protein is one row after TCRdb ran MiXCR on the PCR reads. The profile shows approximately 1,000,000 distinct CDR3 sequences, less than 30% of them singletons. The specimen was PBMCs, mostly from graft donor cells, collected 360 days after TCRalphabeta/CD19-depleted stem cell transplant. The receptors here all came from a boy less than two years old who had a stem cell transplant for SCID, so the T cells may come from the graft donor. CDR3s include the opening cysteine and the closing phenylalanine or tryptophan. Fields, in order: J gene, clone size, D gene, CDR3 length, V gene, CDR3 protein, CDR3 DNA. The D gene is left open where the match is weak. Expanded clones are given a class, and other clones once, few, many or no size at all.

>TRBJ2-1|few|.|18|TRBV9
CASSPPPNPQGRNNEQFF
TGTGCCAGCAGCCCTCCCCCCAACCCGCAGGGGAGGAACAATGAGCAGTTCTTC
>TRBJ1-2|.|TRBD1|16|TRBV12-3/TRBV12-4
CASGHTGEALNYGYTF
TGTGCCAGCGGCCACACAGGGGAGGCCCTAAACTATGGCTACACCTTC
>TRBJ2-5|.|.|11|TRBV29-1
CSVGYRWTQYF
TGCAGCGTTGGGTATCGGTGGACCCAGTACTTC
>TRBJ1-2|.|.|16|TRBV12-3/TRBV12-4
CASSLLPNAGYYGYTF
TGTGCCAGCAGTTTACTCCCCAACGCAGGTTACTATGGCTACACCTTC
>TRBJ2-1|.|.|12|TRBV12-3/TRBV12-4
CASSLSKGEQFF
TGTGCCAGCAGCCTAAGCAAGGGAGAGCAGTTCTTC
>TRBJ1-6|.|.|16|TRBV28
CASTLEGGSYNSPLHF
TGTGCCAGCACCTTGGAGGGAGGCTCCTATAATTCACCCCTCCACTTT
>TRBJ2-3|.|.|17|TRBV29-1
CSVFYIRTSYSADTQYF
TGCAGCGTTTTTTATATCAGGACTTCCTATAGCGCAGATACGCAGTATTTT
>TRBJ2-1|.|TRBD2|16|TRBV10-2
CASSEAGGHPYNEQFF
TGCGCCAGCAGTGAAGCGGGGGGGCACCCCTACAATGAGCAGTTCTTC
>TRBJ2-1|.|TRBD2|15|TRBV6-2/TRBV6-3
CASRSLAGGLNEQFF
TGTGCCAGCAGGTCCCTAGCGGGGGGGCTCAATGAGCAGTTCTTC
>TRBJ2-7|many|TRBD1|17|TRBV10-3
CAISESTPGQGSYEQYF
TGTGCCATCAGTGAGTCGACTCCGGGACAGGGATCCTACGAGCAGTACTTC
>TRBJ2-2|.|TRBD1|16|TRBV12-3/TRBV12-4
CASSLGQGVGTGELFF
TGTGCCAGCAGCCTCGGACAGGGTGTCGGCACCGGGGAGCTGTTTTTT
>TRBJ2-6|.|.|17|TRBV29-1
CSVEEPGRLSGANVLTF
TGCAGCGTTGAAGAGCCGGGACGCCTCTCTGGGGCCAACGTCCTGACTTTC
>TRBJ2-3|.|TRBD2|17|TRBV20-1
CCARDGATSGGTDTQYF
TGCTGTGCTAGAGATGGGGCGACTAGCGGGGGAACAGATACGCAGTATTTT
>TRBJ2-5|.|.|13|TRBV2
CATTADYKETQYF
TGTGCCACGACCGCGGACTATAAAGAGACCCAGTACTTC
>TRBJ1-1|few|TRBD1|15|TRBV18
CASSYRTGAGSEAFF
TGTGCCAGCTCATACCGGACAGGGGCCGGGTCTGAAGCTTTCTTT
>TRBJ1-1|.|.|13|TRBV10-3
CAIRGREDTEAFF
TGTGCCATCCGCGGCCGGGAGGACACTGAAGCTTTCTTT
>TRBJ2-3|.|.|14|TRBV4-1
CASRYKLGTDTQYF
TGCGCCAGCAGATACAAACTCGGCACAGATACGCAGTATTTT
>TRBJ2-1|once|.|14|TRBV7-9
CASSLQGIGNEQFF
TGTGCCAGCAGCTTACAGGGGATCGGCAATGAGCAGTTCTTC
>TRBJ2-7|few|TRBD1|13|TRBV4-1
CASSQARGREQYF
TGCGCCAGCAGCCAGGCCAGGGGGCGCGAGCAGTACTTC
>TRBJ1-1|few|.|13|TRBV12-3/TRBV12-4
CASSPGAATEAFF
TGTGCCAGCAGCCCCGGGGCGGCCACTGAAGCTTTCTTT
>TRBJ1-6|.|.|14|TRBV18
CASSPEGGRSPLHF
TGTGCCAGCTCACCGGAGGGGGGGAGGTCACCCCTCCACTTT
>TRBJ2-2|.|.|17|TRBV4-2
CASGPTVVLPNTGELFF
TGTGCCAGCGGCCCGACGGTTGTCTTACCGAACACCGGGGAGCTGTTTTTT
>TRBJ2-2|few|TRBD1|14|TRBV3-1
CASSWTGRDGELFF
TGTGCCAGCAGCTGGACAGGGCGGGACGGGGAGCTGTTTTTT
>TRBJ2-1|few|.|15|TRBV10-3
CAIREGGLTYNEQFF
TGTGCCATCAGGGAGGGGGGTCTGACCTACAATGAGCAGTTCTTC
>TRBJ2-5|.|.|12|TRBV4-1
CASRGDAGTQYF
TGCGCCAGCAGAGGGGACGCCGGGACCCAGTACTTC
>TRBJ2-1|few|TRBD1|13|TRBV20-1
CSARGGFGNEQFF
TGCAGTGCCCGAGGGGGCTTCGGGAATGAGCAGTTCTTC
>TRBJ2-1|few|TRBD2|14|TRBV12-3/TRBV12-4
CASRPGGGVDEQFF
TGTGCCAGCAGACCGGGTGGGGGGGTCGATGAGCAGTTCTTC
>TRBJ2-1|.|.|15|TRBV5-1
CASSQAGQTYNEQFF
TGCGCCAGCAGTCAGGCGGGACAGACCTACAATGAGCAGTTCTTC
>TRBJ1-6|.|.|14|TRBV10-3
CAISTNRPNSPLHF
TGTGCCATCTCCACTAATCGTCCGAATTCACCCCTCCACTTT
>TRBJ1-1|few|.|15|TRBV25-1
CASRSTAAMNTEAFF
TGTGCCAGCAGATCCACTGCTGCCATGAACACTGAAGCTTTCTTT
>TRBJ2-1|few|TRBD1|16|TRBV18
CASSPRDRGLYNEQFF
TGTGCCAGCTCACCTCGGGACAGGGGCCTCTACAATGAGCAGTTCTTC
>TRBJ2-5|few|.|15|TRBV2
CASSPGQTIGETQYF
TGTGCCAGCAGCCCCGGCCAGACTATTGGGGAGACCCAGTACTTC
>TRBJ2-2|few|TRBD1|18|TRBV4-3
CASSQQPGQGGNTGELFF
TGCGCCAGCAGCCAACAACCGGGACAGGGAGGAAACACCGGGGAGCTGTTTTTT
>TRBJ2-2|.|.|13|TRBV4-1
CASTVQNTGELFF
TGCGCCAGCACTGTCCAAAACACCGGGGAGCTGTTTTTT
>TRBJ2-7|.|TRBD1|16|TRBV6-5
CASSYAGTGASYEQYF
TGTGCCAGCAGTTACGCCGGGACAGGGGCTTCCTACGAGCAGTACTTC
>TRBJ2-7|many|.|13|TRBV27
CASKVGSSGRQYF
TGTGCCAGCAAGGTAGGGAGCTCGGGCCGGCAGTACTTC
>TRBJ2-3|.|TRBD1|12|TRBV28
CASAQTGHTQYF
TGTGCCAGCGCGCAGACAGGGCACACGCAGTATTTT
>TRBJ2-1|few|.|16|TRBV7-6
CASSSPRGKAYNEQFF
TGTGCCAGCAGCTCTCCGAGGGGGAAGGCCTACAATGAGCAGTTCTTC
>TRBJ2-3|.|.|13|TRBV10-3
CAISDRSTDTQYF
TGTGCCATCAGCGACAGGAGCACAGATACGCAGTATTTT
>TRBJ2-3|.|.|14|TRBV15
CATSPGEVTDTQYF
TGTGCCACCAGCCCAGGGGAGGTGACAGATACGCAGTATTTT
>TRBJ2-5|.|TRBD2|14|TRBV5-1
CASSLGLTVGTQYF
TGCGCCAGCAGCCTGGGACTAACAGTAGGGACCCAGTACTTC
>TRBJ2-1|few|TRBD1|13|TRBV5-1
CASSSLTGDEQFF
TGCGCCAGCAGCTCATTAACAGGGGATGAGCAGTTCTTC
>TRBJ2-5|.|TRBD2|16|TRBV29-1
CSVDKWSSGGQETQYF
TGCAGCGTTGATAAGTGGTCAAGCGGGGGCCAAGAGACCCAGTACTTC
>TRBJ2-3|few|TRBD2|16|TRBV12-3/TRBV12-4
CASSPGTSSGGGTQYF
TGTGCCAGCAGTCCAGGGACTAGTAGTGGGGGCGGTACGCAGTATTTT
>TRBJ2-1|.|.|15|TRBV12-3/TRBV12-4
CASIGRLLAYNEQFF
TGTGCCAGCATAGGGCGACTCCTCGCCTACAATGAGCAGTTCTTC
>TRBJ1-1|.|.|14|TRBV5-1
CASSFGARDTEAFF
TGCGCCAGCAGCTTCGGAGCTCGGGACACTGAAGCTTTCTTT
>TRBJ2-1|.|.|14|TRBV11-2
CASSFQGRNNEQFF
TGTGCCAGCAGCTTTCAGGGAAGGAACAATGAGCAGTTCTTC
>TRBJ2-1|few|.|14|TRBV20-1
CSATYSGGVNEQFF
TGCAGTGCCACTTATAGCGGAGGTGTGAATGAGCAGTTCTTC
>TRBJ2-1|few|.|11|TRBV12-3/TRBV12-4
CATQNNNEQFF
TGTGCCACCCAGAATAACAATGAGCAGTTCTTC
>TRBJ1-3|few|.|14|TRBV28
CASSLLQSGNTIYF
TGTGCCAGCAGCCTGCTACAGTCTGGAAACACCATATATTTT
>TRBJ1-5|few|.|15|TRBV6-1
CASSPGTFLNQPQHF
TGTGCCAGCAGCCCCGGGACCTTCCTCAATCAGCCCCAGCATTTT
>TRBJ2-7|.|TRBD1|15|TRBV4-2
CASSQGQGGDDEQYF
TGTGCCAGCAGCCAGGGACAGGGGGGAGACGACGAGCAGTACTTC
>TRBJ2-1|few|TRBD2|15|TRBV20-1
CSAIPLAGTYNEQFF
TGCAGTGCCATACCGCTAGCGGGGACATACAATGAGCAGTTCTTC
>TRBJ2-1|few|TRBD1|16|TRBV6-5
CASSYGTGDFHNEQFF
TGTGCCAGCAGTTACGGGACAGGGGACTTCCACAATGAGCAGTTCTTC
>TRBJ2-2|few|.|16|TRBV7-2
CASSTKTGMNTGELFF
TGTGCCAGCAGTACCAAAACAGGGATGAACACCGGGGAGCTGTTTTTT